These T cell receptor beta chains were read from a single sample in a study of blood T cell repertoires in COVID-19. Produced via immunoSEQ multiplex PCR; TCRdb's table is partial and in-frame only. The data hold 70,000 to 90,000 clones, with approximately 78% observed a single time. The sequencing input was peripheral blood. The receptors were sampled from a woman in her sixties with acute or convalescent COVID-19. CDR3s include the opening cysteine and the closing phenylalanine or tryptophan.

length: 16; V: TRBV24-1; CDR3: CATSDPGTAIEDTQYF
length: 14; V: TRBV2; CDR3: CASRLQGVGEKLFF
length: 15; V: TRBV2; CDR3: CASSDLGTQNQPQHF
length: 16; V: TRBV7-3; CDR3: CASSLGTGGAKNIQYF
length: 16; V: TRBV28; CDR3: CASSSYSSGGGNEQFF
length: 13; V: TRBV3-1/TRBV3-2; CDR3: CASSPGQGRGYTF
length: 16; V: TRBV19; CDR3: CASSIGPSAEGEKLFF
length: 15; V: TRBV18; CDR3: CASSLSASGANVLTF
length: 14; V: TRBV24-1; CDR3: CATSPGQGLYEQYF
length: 14; V: TRBV21-1; CDR3: CASIERVGHTEAFF
length: 16; V: TRBV28; CDR3: CASSSPPLRSPYEQYF
length: 15; V: TRBV4-2; CDR3: CASSQGTPNTGELFF
length: 15; V: TRBV28; CDR3: CASGWTGKSYNEQFF
length: 13; V: TRBV6-5; CDR3: CASRADRVYGYTF
length: 16; V: TRBV5-1; CDR3: CASSPGLAGVGNEQFF
length: 13; V: TRBV30; CDR3: CAWSARGDSPLHF
length: 15; V: TRBV11-2; CDR3: CASSPQGQTTDTQYF
length: 15; V: TRBV10-3; CDR3: CAISESGQSQETQYF
length: 18; V: TRBV14; CDR3: CASSQDLSGTGVNGELFF
length: 16; V: TRBV6-5; CDR3: CASSYNGEGTGNTIYF
length: 15; V: TRBV28; CDR3: CASSSNTRGNYGYTF
length: 13; V: TRBV12-3/TRBV12-4; CDR3: CASSLEGGTEAFF